One and the same sample provided the 20 T cell receptor beta chains below, sequenced in a study of T-cell reconstitution after alpha-beta-depleted transplantation in children. Unique molecular identifiers were incorporated during preparation of the TCRbeta library. TCRdb reprocessed the PCR reads via MiXCR and lists one record per CDR3 protein. The sample holds some 240,000 distinct CDR3 sequences, about 12% seen once. Sequenced here: PBMCs from the stem cell graft donor, sampled from the stem cell graft. These TCRs come from a human donor who donated a stem cell graft to a child with acute lymphoblastic leukemia.

In its sample, this clonotype was seen many times. This chain joins TRBV27 and TRBJ1-2; tentative D call: TRBD1 (5 bases). The germline V and J ends were trimmed by 5 bases and 4 bases, with 11 bases remaining between them. CDR1 is MNHEY, CDR2 SMNVEV, per germline (reference sequence). CDR3 length equals 13 residues. CDR3 bases: TGTGCCAGCAGTCCTATGGGGGGCTATGGCTACACCTTC. This sequence encodes CASSPMGGYGYTF.

The chain combines TRBV30 with TRBJ1-4; 9 bases are a match to TRBD1. The CDR3 is made up of 14 amino acids. With V trimmed by 0 bases and J by 7 bases, 3 bases remained unmatched. CDR1 is GTSNPN, CDR2 SVGIG, per germline (reference sequence). DNA of the CDR3: TGTGCCTGGAGTGTCACAGGGGGCTCTGAAAAACTGTTTTTT. Its protein is CAWSVTGGSEKLFF.

This chain uses TRBV4-1 with TRBJ2-4; D call uncertain. The CDR3 spans 15 residues. Trimming removed 0 bases from V and 6 bases from J, with 12 bases in between. Germline V gene lookup returns CDR1 MGHRA and CDR2 YSYEKL. CDR3: CASSQERRERNIQYF. CDR3 bases: TGCGCCAGCAGCCAAGAAAGAAGAGAACGAAACATTCAGTACTTC.

This clonotype was detected ten times or more. The V gene is TRBV5-6, the J gene TRBJ2-3; perhaps TRBD1 as D (6 bases). The length of the CDR3 is 14 residues. Trimming removed 5 bases from V and 3 bases from J, with 13 bases in between. From germline, CDR1 is SGHDT and CDR2 YYEEEE. The CDR3 is CASRKIGGTDTQYF. CDR3 bases: TGTGCCAGCAGGAAGATAGGGGGTACAGATACGCAGTATTTT.

This clonotype was recorded at least ten times. The chain links TRBV28 to TRBJ2-1; TRBD2 might be the D (6 bases). The germline CDR1 and CDR2 sequences are MDHEN and SYDVKM. V shed 3 bases and J shed 5 bases, with 11 bases lying between them. There are 14 residues in the CDR3. CDR3 loop: CASSLLGLNNEQFF. DNA of the CDR3: TGTGCCAGCAGTTTGTTGGGACTCAACAATGAGCAGTTCTTC.

This clonotype occurred many times. The rearrangement links TRBV7-9 to TRBJ1-1; D unresolved. Germline V lookup: CDR1 SEHNR, CDR2 FQNEAQ (reference sequence). Trimming took off 0 bases at V and 0 bases at J, with 8 bases between the two ends. The CDR3 is 15 residues long. The CDR3 region is CASSLAGAMNTEAFF. CDR3 sequence (DNA): TGTGCCAGCAGCTTAGCGGGTGCCATGAACACTGAAGCTTTCTTT. Combining the CDR3 with reference TRBV7-9 and TRBJ1-1 gives the whole variable domain DTGVSQNPRHKITKRGQNVTFRCDPISEHNRLYWYRQTLGQGPEFLTYFQNEAQLEKSRLLSDRFSAERPKGSFSTLEIQRTEQGDSAMYLCASSLAGAMNTEAFFGQGTRLTVV.

In this sample, this clonotype turned up many times. The V call is TRBV4-2, the J call TRBJ2-7; 9 nucleotides line up with TRBD1. V dropped 3 bases and J dropped 1; count of bases not matched to a gene: 4. This CDR3 is built from 15 residues. Germline V gives CDR1 LGHNA, CDR2 YNFKEQ. The CDR3 spells CASSQGQGPSYEQYF. The CDR3, as DNA: TGTGCCAGCAGCCAGGGACAGGGCCCTTCCTACGAGCAGTACTTC.

This clonotype was seen repeatedly, ten times or more. The rearrangement uses TRBV29-1 and TRBJ2-5; D is uncertain. V lost 4 bases and J 4 bases, leaving 16 bases between the germline ends. Germline-derived CDR1 and CDR2 are SQVTM and ANQGSEA. The CDR3 consists of 14 residues. This CDR3 reads CSVGASVNLETQYF. The CDR3 DNA reads as TGCAGCGTTGGAGCGAGTGTTAACTTAGAGACCCAGTACTTC.

This clonotype has a count of ten or more. This rearrangement joins TRBV29-1 to TRBJ2-3; D ambiguous. Trimming took 7 bases from V and 5 from J, leaving 16 bases between them. The length of the CDR3 is 13 residues. Germline loops: CDR1 SQVTM, CDR2 ANQGSEA. CDR3: CSASRNTQDTQYF. In DNA form, the CDR3 reads TGCAGCGCCTCTCGAAACACACAAGATACGCAGTATTTT.

This clonotype was recorded at least ten times. The rearrangement joins TRBV15 to TRBJ2-3; perhaps TRBD1 as D (6 bases). CDR1 and CDR2 (germline): LNHNV, YYDKDF (reference sequence). The V gene lost 5 bases and the J gene lost 0 bases, with 9 bases spanning the gap. CDR3 length: 14 amino acids. The chain's CDR3 is CATSAGDSTDTQYF. The CDR3 nucleotides read TGTGCCACCAGCGCAGGGGACAGCACAGATACGCAGTATTTT.

There are a few counts of this clonotype. This chain links TRBV7-9 with TRBJ2-5, with TRBD1 as a possible D gene (5 bases). The V end lost 5 bases, the J end lost 7 bases, and 14 bases lay between the germline ends. This CDR3 comprises 13 residues. Germline lookup yields CDR1 SEHNR and CDR2 FQNEAQ (reference sequence). CDR3 sequence: CASSTDSFGTQYF. The CDR3 DNA is TGTGCCAGCAGCACTGACAGTTTCGGGACCCAGTACTTC.

This clonotype has more than one count but fewer than ten. The rearrangement uses TRBV18 and TRBJ2-5; a weak D match, TRBD1 (6 bases). V lost 6 bases to trimming and J lost 0 bases, with 14 bases between them. Per germline, CDR1 KGHSH and CDR2 LQKENI. The CDR3 has 15 residues. The CDR3 here is CASSRQQGYQETQYF. In DNA form, the CDR3 reads TGTGCCAGCTCGCGTCAACAGGGCTACCAAGAGACCCAGTACTTC.

This clonotype was seen repeatedly, ten times or more. This chain links TRBV6-2 or TRBV6-3 with TRBJ2-7; TRBD1 matches 8 bases. The CDR3 loop spans 14 amino acids. CDR1 MNHEY and CDR2 SVGEGT come from the germline V gene. V dropped 6 bases and J dropped 6; count of bases not matched to a gene: 10. DNA for the CDR3: TGTGCCAGCAGCGTACGGGACAGGAGTCGCGAGCAGTACTTC. This encodes CASSVRDRSREQYF.

This clonotype was counted at least ten times. The V and J genes are TRBV28 and TRBJ1-3; D ambiguous. This CDR3 is 14 amino acids long. V was clipped by 3 bases and J by 3 bases, with 9 bases between them. Germline assignment: CDR1 MDHEN and CDR2 SYDVKM. In nucleotides, the CDR3 is TGTGCCAGCAGTTTGAGACGATATGGAAACACCATATATTTT. Translated, it gives CASSLRRYGNTIYF.

This clonotype was observed many times. The rearrangement joins TRBV28 to TRBJ2-2; 7 bases align to TRBD2. Germline trimming cut 2 bases from V and 1 base from J; bases unmatched to any gene: 16. This CDR3 contains 20 residues. CDR1 and CDR2 from the germline V gene are MDHEN and SYDVKM. The CDR3 DNA reads as TGTGCCAGCAGTTTAAACCTGATGGAGGGAGGGCCCGTGAACACCGGGGAGCTGTTTTTT. This encodes CASSLNLMEGGPVNTGELFF.

This clonotype was detected many times. The rearrangement joins TRBV5-5 to TRBJ1-2; TRBD1 matches 8 bases. There are 16 residues in the CDR3. J was trimmed by 4 bases and V by 2 bases; bases with no gene match: 10. Looked up from germline, CDR1 is SGHKS and CDR2 is YYEKEE (reference sequence). The CDR3 reads CASSFGTGLPVYGYTF. The CDR3 DNA follows: TGTGCCAGCAGCTTCGGGACAGGCTTGCCCGTCTATGGCTACACCTTC.

The V call is TRBV4-3, the J call TRBJ1-6, with 7 bases lining up with TRBD1. CDR1 and CDR2 (germline): LGHNA, YSLEER. Trimming took 0 bases from V and 7 from J; bases not matched to a gene: 9. CDR3 length: 17 residues. CDR3 bases: TGCGCCAGCAGCCAAGATCTGGGAAGGGGGCTGAATTCACCCCTCCACTTT. Its protein product is CASSQDLGRGLNSPLHF.

The table lists this clonotype with many counts. This chain links TRBV4-3 with TRBJ1-2; D may be TRBD1 (5 bases). This CDR3 has 15 amino acids. Trimming removed 5 bases at V and 2 bases at J, with 15 bases between. Germline V gene lookup returns CDR1 LGHNA and CDR2 YSLEER. CDR3 DNA: TGCGCCAGCAGCGGCCGGGACGGAATAAACTATGGCTACACCTTC. Protein product: CASSGRDGINYGYTF.

The chain is built from TRBV20-1 and TRBJ2-4, with D possibly matching TRBD1 (6 bases). CDR1 is DFQATT and CDR2 is SNEGSKA in the germline V gene (reference sequence). Between the trimmed V and J ends, which lost 3 bases and 1 base, there was a span of 19 bases. The CDR3 length is 17 residues. The DNA of the CDR3 is TGCAGTGCTAGCATTCAGGGGATTGTTGGGGCCAAAAACATTCAGTACTTC. This gives the protein CSASIQGIVGAKNIQYF.

This clonotype was seen many times. The V and J genes are TRBV7-9 and TRBJ2-1, with 10 bases identical to TRBD2. V lost 4 bases, J lost 11 bases, and 8 bases stayed unmatched. The CDR3 has 14 residues. Germline V CDR1 and CDR2: SEHNR, FQNEAQ (reference sequence). This CDR3 is CASSSIAGGPQQFF. CDR3 coding DNA: TGTGCCAGCAGCTCTATAGCGGGGGGCCCTCAGCAGTTCTTC.